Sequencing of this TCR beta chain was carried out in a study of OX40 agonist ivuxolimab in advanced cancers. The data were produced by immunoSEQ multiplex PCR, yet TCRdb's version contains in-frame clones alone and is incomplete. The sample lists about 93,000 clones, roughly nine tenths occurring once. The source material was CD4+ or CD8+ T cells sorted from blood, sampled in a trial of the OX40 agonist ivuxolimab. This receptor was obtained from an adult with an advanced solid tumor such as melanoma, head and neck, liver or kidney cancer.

CDR3 in amino acids: CASTDRQGGGGYTF. The CDR3, as DNA: TGTGCCAGCACCGACCGACAGGGAGGCGGTGGCTACACCTTC. The chain employs TRBV5-6 and TRBJ1-2; 7 bases line up with TRBD1. Germline CDR1 and CDR2: SGHDT and YYEEEE. V was clipped by 6 bases and J by 7 bases; unmatched bases: 12. The length of the CDR3 is 14 residues.